A selection of T cell receptor beta chains follows, all from one sample in a study of vaccination and CD4 T cells after COVID-19. TCRdb reprocessed the PCR reads via MiXCR and lists one record per CDR3 protein. The table lists 13,000 to 15,000 distinct CDR3 sequences, 55% to 75% of them singletons. Antigens for these TCRs are unknown. Sequenced: CD4+ T cells from blood, cultured in vitro. These receptors were collected from a human donor who had recovered from COVID-19. The CDR3 runs from the conserved cysteine through the conserved F or W. The order of the fields is clone size, V gene, J gene, D gene, CDR3 DNA, CDR3 protein. The D gene is left open where the match is weak. The listing skips clone size in some rows; elsewhere it reads once, few, many or a size class.

large	TRBV20-1	TRBJ2-3	.	TGCAGTGCTAGAGTAAGGGGGGGCACAGATACGCAGTATTTT	CSARVRGGTDTQYF
.	TRBV5-1	TRBJ2-2	.	TGCGCCAGCAGCTTACGGGTCACCGGGGAGCTGTTTTTT	CASSLRVTGELFF
.	TRBV20-1	TRBJ1-6	.	TGCAGTGCTAGAGATGAGACCGTCAATTCACCCCTCCACTTT	CSARDETVNSPLHF
few	TRBV28	TRBJ1-5	.	TGTGCCAGCAGGACCGGACGGGAAAATCAGCCCCAGCATTTT	CASRTGRENQPQHF
.	TRBV7-6	TRBJ2-2	.	TGTGCCAGCAGCTTCGGGCACACCGGGGAGCTGTTTTTT	CASSFGHTGELFF
.	TRBV15	TRBJ1-5	TRBD1	TGTGCCACCAGCAGAGGGCCGGGACAGGGGAGGGATAGCAATCAGCCCCAGCATTTT	CATSRGPGQGRDSNQPQHF
.	TRBV28	TRBJ1-5	.	TGTGCCGGAGGAAAAATCAATCAGCCCCAGCATTTT	CAGGKINQPQHF
.	TRBV20-1	TRBJ2-4	TRBD1	TGCAGTGCCCCTTGGACAGGGGGCTACATTCAGTACTTC	CSAPWTGGYIQYF
.	TRBV6-1	TRBJ2-4	.	TGTGCCAGCAGTGAAGTCATTCAGTACTTC	CASSEVIQYF
once	TRBV28	TRBJ1-5	.	TGTGCCAGCAAGTCGGTCAATCAGCCCCAGCATTTT	CASKSVNQPQHF
.	TRBV4-1	TRBJ1-5	.	TGCGCCAGCAGCCAAGATCGCGGGGCAAGAAATCAGCCCCAGCATTTT	CASSQDRGARNQPQHF
.	TRBV18	TRBJ1-5	.	TGTGCCAGCTCACCTACAGATAGCAATCAGCCCCAGCATTTT	CASSPTDSNQPQHF
.	TRBV28	TRBJ1-6	.	TGTGCCAGCAGCGAGGACAGAGATAATTCACCCCTCCACTTT	CASSEDRDNSPLHF
.	TRBV4-3	TRBJ1-1	.	TGCGCCAGCAGCCAAGAAGTGGGATCACTTAACACTGAAGCTTTCTTT	CASSQEVGSLNTEAFF
medium-sized	TRBV7-9	TRBJ2-3	.	TGTGCCAGCAGCTTACGGATAGATACGCAGTATTTT	CASSLRIDTQYF
.	TRBV11-1	TRBJ2-3	.	TGTGCCAGCAGCTTCCCGGGGGTAGATACGCAGTATTTT	CASSFPGVDTQYF
.	TRBV7-2	TRBJ2-6	.	TGTGCCAGCAGCTTAGGTCCGGGGGCTGGGGCCAACGTCCTGACTTTC	CASSLGPGAGANVLTF
.	TRBV6-5	TRBJ1-1	.	TGTGCCAGCAGTTACGGGGGAGGGGCCGGTGAAGCTTTCTTT	CASSYGGGAGEAFF
.	TRBV19	TRBJ1-1	TRBD1	TGTGCCACCCAGACAGGGGTCGCATGGGGCAACACTGAAGCTTTCTTT	CATQTGVAWGNTEAFF
.	TRBV6-1	TRBJ2-2	TRBD2	TGTGCCAGCAGACCGGGAGGGCTGGTCGGGGAGCTGTTTTTT	CASRPGGLVGELFF
.	TRBV6-2/TRBV6-3	TRBJ2-3	TRBD2	TGTGCCAGCAGTTACTCGATATCGGGAGGGCACACAGATACGCAGTATTTT	CASSYSISGGHTDTQYF
.	TRBV14	TRBJ2-5	TRBD2	TGTGCCAGCAGCCAAGATTATGGGTCTAGCGGGAGTCGGGAGACCCAGCACTTC	CASSQDYGSSGSRETQHF
.	TRBV28	TRBJ2-4	.	TGTGCCAGCAGTCCCGTAGGAAAAAACATTCAGTACTTC	CASSPVGKNIQYF
.	TRBV11-2	TRBJ1-5	.	TGTGCCAGCAGCTTAGTGAATGGAGATCAGCCCCAGCATTTT	CASSLVNGDQPQHF
.	TRBV4-1	TRBJ2-1	TRBD2	TGCGCCAGCAGCCAAGAGGGGACTAGCGGGAGCCGCTACAATGAGCAGTTCTTC	CASSQEGTSGSRYNEQFF
.	TRBV6-1	TRBJ1-4	.	TGTGCCAGCAGTGATGACCTGGACGGTAATGAAAAACTGTTTTTT	CASSDDLDGNEKLFF
.	TRBV20-1	TRBJ1-1	.	TGCAGTGCCCTATTTGGTCCTGAAGCTTTCTTT	CSALFGPEAFF